The clone carrying this TCR beta chain was seen a few times. Its antigen remains unidentified. TCRdb analysed the 5' RACE reads with MiXCR anew, one entry per CDR3 protein. Found here are 450,000 or so distinct CDR3 sequences, about 24% of them singletons; the top ten hold roughly 1%. This sample stems from a study of CD8 T cells in ankylosing spondylitis. Germline V gene data show CDR1 as SEHNR and CDR2 as FQNEAQ (reference sequence). This CDR3 spans 14 amino acids. V gave up 1 base and J gave up 10 bases, with 14 bases separating them. Regarding the study as a whole: Blood of patients with ankylosing spondylitis appeared to be characterized by a TCR beta motif of 8 or 9 highly homologous variants.

Input material: blood, either unsorted or a sorted T cell fraction (not recorded which). The sequence was collected from a male donor with ankylosing spondylitis. The chain carries TRBV7-9 and TRBJ2-1; D is undetermined. For the CDR3, the DNA is TGTGCCAGCAGCTTAGGGGTGTTGGGGTCGGAGCAGTTCTTC. As protein: CASSLGVLGSEQFF.